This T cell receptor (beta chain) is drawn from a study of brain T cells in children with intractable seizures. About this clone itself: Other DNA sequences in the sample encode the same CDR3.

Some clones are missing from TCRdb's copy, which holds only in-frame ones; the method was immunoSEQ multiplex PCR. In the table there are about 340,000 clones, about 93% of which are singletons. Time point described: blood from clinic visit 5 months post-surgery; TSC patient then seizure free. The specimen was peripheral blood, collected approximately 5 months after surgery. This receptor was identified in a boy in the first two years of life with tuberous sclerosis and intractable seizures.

CDR3 coding DNA: TGTGCCAGCAGCCAAGATCGATACGAGCAGTACTTC. This gives the protein CASSQDRYEQYF. The chain carries TRBV3-1 (or the pseudogene TRBV3-2) and TRBJ2-7, with D uncertain. The CDR3 sequence is 12 residues long. The V end was cut by 0 bases, the J end by 4 bases, with 4 bases between. CDR1 LGHDT and CDR2 YNNKEL come from the germline V gene (reference sequence).